This T cell receptor (beta chain) was observed in a study of vaccination effects on CD4 cells after COVID-19. General study points: Vaccine- and infection-induced clones showed marked clonal contraction late following vaccination.

This clone is a singleton in its sample. What it recognizes is unknown. Profiled with immunoSEQ multiplex PCR; TCRdb holds only in-frame clones, not every one. The sample lists tens of thousands of clones, around 80% occurring once. The CDR3 runs to 12 residues. Germline V gene sequence: CDR1 MDHEN, CDR2 SYDVKM. Trimming took 2 bases from V and 6 from J; bases not matched to a gene: 0. Antigen-specific CD4+ T cells were expanded (with viral peptide pools) by the ViraFEST assay ahead of sequencing. Subsequent to roughly 10 days of culture, CD4+ T cells were isolated. Vaccination of participants consisted of two doses of either the BNT162b2 or mRNA-1273 vaccine. Cultures had half their medium replaced with IL-2 medium on days 3 and 7.

The specimen was CD4+ T cells from PBMCs cultured with HCoV-229E spike peptides, collected after COVID-19 vaccination. The V call is TRBV28, the J call TRBJ2-7; 8 bases align to TRBD2. The source is a human donor who received a COVID-19 vaccine. CDR3 coding DNA: TGTGCCAGCAGTTTAGCGGGGGGCGAGCAGTACGTC. The encoded protein is CASSLAGGEQYV.